This TCR beta chain is from a study of cytomegalovirus exposure and HLA in healthy donors. Findings and caveats of the study: With high specificity and sensitivity, the classifier reportedly diagnosed cytomegalovirus status.

PCR involved 60 Vbeta and 13 Jbeta primers. The method was immunoSEQ multiplex PCR; TCRdb's version includes in-frame clones alone and lacks a portion of them. Here the sample spans some 130,000 clones, about 80% being singletons. As regards this clone: Antigen unknown.

The CDR3 has 15 residues. Germline values: CDR1 SGHVS, CDR2 FQNEAQ. V shed 3 bases and J 1 base; nucleotides not matched to a gene: 3. The V and J genes are TRBV7-8 and TRBJ2-5; 9 nucleotides line up with TRBD2. Sequences were obtained from PBMCs. The clonotype comes from a man aged 40-50 years in good health and CMV-seronegative. For the CDR3, the DNA is TGTGCCAGCAGCTTTCGCGGGGGGGCCCAAGAGACCCAGTACTTC. Its translation: CASSFRGGAQETQYF.